This is a list of T cell receptor beta chains from one sample in a study of blood T cells in healthy people across ages. A single record per CDR3 protein comes from TCRdb applying MiXCR to the 5' RACE reads. The sample shows fewer than 1,200,000 distinct CDR3 sequences, around 25% of them seen only once. These same records also appear under a second study, on T cells of mothers and their children.

Sequenced input: blood. Receptors were obtained from a girl aged 2 to 10 in good health. CDR3s include the opening cysteine and the closing phenylalanine or tryptophan. Each record gives: J gene, V gene, clone size, D gene, CDR3 protein, CDR3 DNA. The D gene is left open where the match is weak. Clone sizes are given selectively: once, few, many, or a class where the clone is expanded.

TRBJ1-4 TRBV9 few - CASSVQGGEKLFF TGTGCCAGCAGCGTACAGGGTGGCGAAAAACTGTTTTTT
TRBJ1-1 TRBV4-3 few - CASSQDRAANTEAFF TGCGCCAGCAGCCAAGATCGAGCAGCGAACACTGAAGCTTTCTTT
TRBJ1-6 TRBV28 - - CASSPDDRSSYNSPLHF TGTGCCAGCAGTCCCGACGACAGAAGCTCCTATAATTCACCCCTCCACTTT
TRBJ2-1 TRBV7-2 - - CASSLETGGESYNEQFF TGTGCCAGCAGCTTAGAGACAGGAGGGGAATCCTACAATGAGCAGTTCTTC
TRBJ2-1 TRBV9 - TRBD2 CASSVGLAGVDEQFF TGTGCCAGCAGCGTAGGACTAGCGGGGGTGGATGAGCAGTTCTTC
TRBJ2-1 TRBV9 few - CASSVTDYVYNEQFF TGTGCCAGCAGCGTAACGGACTACGTCTACAATGAGCAGTTCTTC
TRBJ2-1 TRBV12-3/TRBV12-4 few - CASSLRGATWNEQFF TGTGCCAGCAGTTTACGGGGGGCTACTTGGAATGAGCAGTTCTTC
TRBJ2-1 TRBV18 - - CASSPPGFDEQFF TGTGCCAGCTCACCACCGGGCTTTGATGAGCAGTTCTTC
TRBJ2-7 TRBV6-1 - - CASSSDRSSYEQYF TGTGCCAGCAGTTCGGACCGTAGCTCCTACGAGCAGTACTTC
TRBJ1-2 TRBV6-5 few - CASTDGTYGYTF TGTGCCAGCACCGACGGAACCTATGGCTACACCTTC